These 28 T cell receptor beta chains share one sample of origin, sequenced in a study of control samples from healthy donors and cancer patients. Assay used: immunoSEQ multiplex PCR; TCRdb lists only in-frame clones, some missing. The table records about 12,000 clones, roughly 93% of them present only once. Input material: PBMCs. All receptors derive from a man older than 75 with lung cancer.

The chain employs TRBV6-5 and TRBJ2-1; D gene ambiguous. The CDR3 length is 13 residues. The ends were cut back, 7 bases at V and 0 bases at J, with 7 bases in the middle. Per the germline V gene, CDR1 is MNHEY and CDR2 is SVGAGI. CDR3 coding DNA: TGTGCCAGCATCAACCCCTCCTACAATGAGCAGTTCTTC. This translates into CASINPSYNEQFF.

The chain combines TRBV27 with TRBJ2-5, with D unresolved. The V and J ends lost 6 bases and 0 bases respectively, with 8 bases between them. The CDR3 is 13 residues long. Germline-derived CDR1 and CDR2 are MNHEY and SMNVEV (reference sequence). Here the CDR3 DNA reads TGTGCCAGCAGCAATCATTACCAAGAGACCCAGTACTTC. Its translation is CASSNHYQETQYF.

The CDR3 nucleotides are TGTGCCAGCAGTGATATAGGGCGGGGGCTGCAGTATTTT. Translating it yields CASSDIGRGLQYF. The chain is built from TRBV6-1 and TRBJ2-3, with TRBD2 as a possible D gene (7 bases). Germline loops: CDR1 MNHNS, CDR2 SASEGT. Trimming cost V 3 bases and J 11 bases, with 15 bases left between them. This CDR3 contains 13 residues.

The genes are TRBV7-8 and TRBJ1-6, with 7 bases fitting TRBD1. Germline assignment: CDR1 SGHVS and CDR2 FQNEAQ. After removal of 5 bases from V and 1 base from J, the junction contained 14 bases not matched to a gene. The CDR3 length is 19 residues. Written as DNA, the CDR3 is TGTGCCAGCAGCCTCCAGGGGGAAGTTGTTGGTTCCTATAATTCACCCCTCCACTTT. Translating it yields CASSLQGEVVGSYNSPLHF.

The genes are TRBV5-1 and TRBJ1-4; 7 bases align to TRBD1. The J segment lost 5 bases and the V segment lost 0 bases, leaving 1 base of the junction unmatched. This CDR3 has 14 residues. Per germline, CDR1 SGHRS and CDR2 YFSETQ. DNA of the CDR3: TGCGCCAGCAGCTTGGTGGGACAGAATGAAAAACTGTTTTTT. Its protein is CASSLVGQNEKLFF.

The chain uses TRBV20-1 and TRBJ1-2; 7 bases agree with TRBD1. The V gene's germline CDR1 is DFQATT and CDR2 SNEGSKA (reference sequence). Trimming cost V 3 bases and J 3 bases; bases outside gene matches: 7. CDR3 length: 14 amino acids. The CDR3 sequence: CSASTGRGDYGYTF. CDR3 nucleotide sequence: TGCAGTGCTAGTACGGGCAGGGGGGACTATGGCTACACCTTC.

This clone was seen a handful of times. CDR3 in amino acids: CASSPLQGTGANVLTF. CDR3 coding DNA: TGTGCCAGCTCACCCTTACAGGGGACAGGGGCCAACGTCCTGACTTTC. This chain uses TRBV18 with TRBJ2-6, with 7 positions matching TRBD1. This CDR3 comprises 16 residues. In germline, CDR1 is KGHSH, CDR2 LQKENI. V was clipped by 3 bases and J by 4 bases; unmatched bases: 6.

This chain connects TRBV13 to TRBJ2-3, with unresolved D. V was shortened by 5 bases and J by 2 bases, with 20 bases between the two germline ends. This CDR3 contains 17 residues. Germline loops: CDR1 PRHDT, CDR2 FYEKMQ (reference sequence). For the CDR3, the DNA is TGTGCCAGCAGCCGACTCACGAATAAACGATCCACAGATACGCAGTATTTT. It translates to CASSRLTNKRSTDTQYF.

In its sample, this clone was seen once. V usage is TRBV3-1 (or the pseudogene TRBV3-2) and J usage is TRBJ1-1; 7 bases line up with TRBD1. V dropped 3 bases and J dropped 1; count of bases not matched to a gene: 2. CDR1 is LGHDT and CDR2 is YNNKEL in the germline V gene (reference sequence). This CDR3 is built from 14 residues. The CDR3 reads CASSQRDRNTEAFF. The DNA for the CDR3 is TGTGCCAGCAGCCAGAGGGACAGGAACACTGAAGCTTTCTTT.

The CDR3 coding sequence is TGTGCCAGCAGCCCTCCAGGGGCCTCGAACACTGAAGCTTTCTTT. Encoded protein: CASSPPGASNTEAFF. V gene TRBV11-3 combines with J gene TRBJ1-1, with D possibly TRBD1 on 6 matching bases. From germline, CDR1 is SGHNT and CDR2 YENEEA. The CDR3 has 15 residues. The germline V and J ends were trimmed by 5 bases and 1 base, with 14 bases remaining between them.

The chain is built from TRBV6-5 and TRBJ1-5; 8 nucleotides align to TRBD1. The V and J ends lost 11 bases and 7 bases, in that order; junction bases with no gene match: 13. This CDR3 contains 14 residues. Per germline, CDR1 MNHEY and CDR2 SVGAGI. DNA for the CDR3: TGTGCCGCCAGCACCACAGGGGGTGCCCAGCCCCAGCATTTT. This encodes CAASTTGGAQPQHF.

The chain couples TRBV10-3 to TRBJ1-2; no definite D call. Germline assignment: CDR1 ENHRY and CDR2 SYGVKD. The V gene lost 3 bases and the J gene lost 0 bases, with 14 bases spanning the gap. This CDR3 spans 16 amino acids. In DNA form, the CDR3 reads TGTGCCATCAGTGAACCCCGAGACTCTTCTAACTATGGCTACACCTTC. Its protein product is CAISEPRDSSNYGYTF.

The J gene is TRBJ2-2, the V gene TRBV6-6; possible D gene TRBD2, 6 bases. CDR1 is MNHNY and CDR2 is SVGAGI in the germline V gene (reference sequence). V shed 2 bases and J shed 3 bases, with 10 bases lying between them. The CDR3 length is 15 residues. The CDR3 DNA reads TGTGCCAGCAGTTACGACGGGGGATACACCGGGGAGCTGTTTTTT. Its protein product is CASSYDGGYTGELFF.

The rearrangement uses TRBV5-4 and TRBJ2-5, with D perhaps TRBD1 (5 bases). The CDR3 runs 13 residues. The germline V gene encodes CDR1 SGHNT and CDR2 YYREEE (reference sequence). With 2 bases removed from V and 4 bases from J, the gap between germline ends came to 9 bases. The chain's CDR3 is CASSLQAAETQYF. The CDR3 bases are TGTGCCAGCAGCTTACAGGCGGCAGAGACCCAGTACTTC.

This sequence joins TRBV11-2 and TRBJ1-1; D is ambiguous. Germline CDR1 reads SGHAT; CDR2 reads FQNNGV. The germline V and J ends were trimmed by 2 bases and 0 bases, with 10 bases remaining between them. This CDR3 region has 15 residues. The CDR3 loop reads CASSLRAVMNTEAFF. The DNA for the CDR3 is TGTGCCAGCAGCTTAAGGGCGGTTATGAACACTGAAGCTTTCTTT.

The rearrangement links TRBV7-3 to TRBJ2-1; D is perhaps TRBD1 (6 bases). Germline V gene sequence: CDR1 SGHTA, CDR2 FQGTGA. The CDR3 runs to 15 residues. The ends were cut back, 5 bases at V and 0 bases at J, with 11 bases in the middle. The CDR3 bases are TGTGCCAGCAGCCTGACAGGAAGCTCCTACAATGAGCAGTTCTTC. This codes for CASSLTGSSYNEQFF.

V usage is TRBV6-5 and J usage is TRBJ2-1, with D possibly TRBD1 on 6 matching bases. Germline-derived CDR1 and CDR2 are MNHEY and SVGAGI. This CDR3 is 14 amino acids long. V was cut by 4 bases and J by 9 bases, with 16 bases left in between. CDR3 DNA sequence: TGTGCCAGCAGTTTACAGGGCACGAGGTCTGAGCAGTTCTTC. As protein: CASSLQGTRSEQFF.

Remarks on this clone: One end of the junction does not line up with germline, which may come from a read error. V is TRBV7-2 and J is TRBJ1-4; D not resolved. Germline V CDR1 and CDR2: SGHTA, FQGNSA. The CDR3 is 18 residues long. The CDR3 DNA sequence: TGTGCCAGCACCTTACGGGCAGGCCGCTTGGTCACTAATGAAAAACTGTTTTTT. It codes for CASTLRAGRLVTNEKLFF.

This chain uses TRBV4-1 with TRBJ2-4, with 7 bases fitting TRBD1. CDR1 is MGHRA and CDR2 is YSYEKL in the germline V gene. This CDR3 is built from 15 residues. J gave up 2 bases and V 4 bases, and 5 bases lay outside the gene matches. CDR3: CASSRWDSPKNIQYF. CDR3 DNA sequence: TGCGCCAGCAGCCGCTGGGACAGTCCCAAAAACATTCAGTACTTC.

This sequence joins TRBV5-1 and TRBJ2-5, with D tentatively TRBD1 or TRBD2 (6 bases each). CDR1 and CDR2 from the germline V gene are SGHRS and YFSETQ. The CDR3 consists of 14 residues. Trimming shortened V by 9 bases and J by 2 bases, and 17 bases separated the two germline ends. CDR3 sequence (DNA): TGCGCCAACAGGTCCCAGGGGACTCAAGAGACCCAGTACTTC. It encodes CANRSQGTQETQYF.

The chain joins TRBV9 to TRBJ2-7, with 10 bases that match TRBD1. With 4 bases clipped from V and 4 bases from J, the junction kept 5 bases outside the gene matches. This CDR3 contains 14 residues. Germline values: CDR1 SGDLS, CDR2 YYNGEE. DNA of the CDR3: TGTGCCAGCAGCCATAGGGACAGGGGTTACGAGCAGTACTTC. This encodes CASSHRDRGYEQYF.

This clone has just one count. The chain is built from TRBV19 and TRBJ1-5; a weak D match, TRBD1 (6 bases). The CDR3 is 14 residues long. Germline CDR1 LNHDA, CDR2 SQIVND (reference sequence). V was trimmed by 3 bases and J by 5 bases, leaving 11 bases between them. The CDR3 region is CASSIWTADQPQHF. In nucleotides, the CDR3 is TGTGCCAGTAGTATCTGGACAGCTGATCAGCCCCAGCATTTT.

The V gene is TRBV28, the J gene TRBJ2-2; tentatively, D is TRBD1 or TRBD2 (5 bases each). This CDR3 contains 16 residues. V was shortened by 5 bases and J by 4 bases, with 17 bases between the two germline ends. The germline CDR1 and CDR2 sequences are MDHEN and SYDVKM. The CDR3 region is CASSPPGAASTGELFF. The DNA of the CDR3 is TGTGCCAGCAGTCCGCCCGGGGCAGCGAGCACCGGGGAGCTGTTTTTT.

This clone is a singleton in its sample. This sequence joins TRBV6-1 and TRBJ2-3, with TRBD1 as a possible D gene (6 bases). CDR3 length equals 12 residues. Trimming pared 2 bases from V and 6 bases from J, leaving 6 bases between. Germline V lookup: CDR1 MNHNS, CDR2 SASEGT. CDR3 loop: CASSEQGDTQYF. Written as DNA, the CDR3 is TGTGCCAGCAGTGAACAGGGGGATACGCAGTATTTT.

This chain uses TRBV28 with TRBJ1-2; D is unresolved. The ends were cut back, 4 bases at V and 12 bases at J, with 12 bases in the middle. CDR3 length: 11 amino acids. CDR1 and CDR2 from the germline V gene are MDHEN and SYDVKM. CDR3 DNA sequence: TGTGCCAGCAGTTCCGCGGGCGAGAACACCTTC. Its translation: CASSSAGENTF.

V usage is TRBV4-1 and J usage is TRBJ2-5; 7 positions agree with TRBD1. With V trimmed by 0 bases and J by 10 bases, 11 bases remained unmatched. CDR1 is MGHRA and CDR2 is YSYEKL in the germline V gene. The length of the CDR3 is 15 residues. CDR3 DNA sequence: TGCGCCAGCAGCCAAGAGGGGACAGCCCCTCTGATCCAGTACTTC. It yields the protein CASSQEGTAPLIQYF.

The gene calls are TRBV7-2 and TRBJ1-4; TRBD1 is a possible D gene (6 bases). The CDR3 runs 13 residues. V was cut by 7 bases and J by 3 bases, with 9 bases left in between. CDR1 and CDR2 from the germline V gene are SGHTA and FQGNSA. The CDR3 DNA reads TGTGCCAGCACGACAGGTTCTAATGAAAAACTGTTTTTT. Encoded protein: CASTTGSNEKLFF.

CDR3 sequence (DNA): TGCGCCAGCAGCCTCCGGAAGGACAGGGGGGCCTACGAGCAGTACTTC. This sequence encodes CASSLRKDRGAYEQYF. The rearrangement uses TRBV4-1 and TRBJ2-7, with 10 bases matching TRBD1. From germline, CDR1 is MGHRA and CDR2 YSYEKL. The V segment lost 4 bases and the J segment 2 bases; nucleotides outside the gene matches: 8. There are 16 residues in the CDR3.